This T cell receptor beta chain was sequenced during a study of CD8+CD57+ T cells in acquired aplastic anemia (dated by TCRdb to 2017 to 2018). Regarding the complete study: A mean of approximately 3 ug of DNA, ranging from roughly 0.2 to 27.4 ug, was extracted from sorted CD4+ and CD8+ cells. For healthy donor samples, the average read count was around 10 million for CD4+ cells and roughly 11 million for CD8+ cells. The research as a whole found: No significant difference in CD8+ Simpson's diversity was found between patients and healthy controls (P=0.060). Fewer than 30 CD8+ CDR3 sequences were found in both patients and controls but appeared to be highly expressed in patients and within the immunodominant clones of the patients.

This clonotype was seen repeatedly, ten times or more. Its antigen target is currently unknown. One base away there is no much larger clone; base qualities are not given. TCR repertoires of sorted CD4+ and CD8+ blood T cells from severe aplastic anemia patients and healthy subjects were deep-sequenced in the study. Ficoll-Paque density gradient centrifugation was used to isolate peripheral blood mononuclear cells. Before DNA extraction, CD4+ and CD8+ T cells were sorted with FACS or magnetic beads. Reading the germline V gene (reference sequence) gives CDR1 DFQATT and CDR2 SNEGSKA. CDR3 length: 10 amino acids, cysteine to phenylalanine. Just CDR3 DNA is preserved here, 30 bases in frame from base 1. Cut back by 5 bases and 13 bases, the V and J ends lie 12 bases apart. Genomic DNA served as template for TCR beta VDJ combination and CDR3 sequence profiling. An Illumina HiSeq 2000 was used for TCR repertoire sequencing. Turning to the authors' computational methods: TRBV/TRBJ rearrangement plots, CDR3 size and DJ length profiles, and Simpson's diversity index were used to assess repertoires. The most abundant DNA sequence in the deep sequencing data was taken as the immunodominant clone. CDR3 amino acid sequences were screened for sharing across subjects and compared with published repertoires and the VDJdb database. TCRdb reprocessed the public reads (quality trimming at Q25 with fastp, clone calling with MiXCR) and kept in-frame beta chains. Duplicate CDR3 protein sequences are folded into a single record with the most common DNA and genes. The V and J calls and clone size come from TCRdb's table, not from the authors' own analysis. For this sample the table gives about 81,000 distinct CDR3 sequences, of which approximately 46% were detected only once. Approximately 62% of the sample belongs to the ten largest clones.

Specimen: sorted CD4+, CD8+, or CD8+CD57+ T cells (not recorded which) from PBMCs. The receptor was isolated from a human donor in good health, serving as a control. The chain links TRBV20-1 with TRBJ2-1; TRBD2 is possibly the D segment (7 matching bases). The nucleotide sequence is given as TGCAGTGCTGGGGGGGGGCTCCAGTTCTTC. This encodes CSAGGGLQFF.